The present TCR beta chain was sequenced within a study of control samples from healthy donors and cancer patients. The CDR3 is 13 residues long. CDR1 is LGHNT and CDR2 is FRNRAP in the germline V gene. V lost 6 bases, J lost 5 bases, and 11 bases lay in between. Generated by immunoSEQ multiplex PCR, the TCRdb table keeps only in-frame clones and is missing some. The sample carries around 130,000 clones, roughly 90% recorded once. This sequence originates from a man between 45 and 60 years old in good health. The chain combines TRBV12-5 with TRBJ1-5; D is undetermined. The sample taken for sequencing was blood. CDR3 residues: CASGLDGYQPQHF. In DNA form, the CDR3 reads TGTGCTAGTGGCCTTGACGGCTATCAGCCCCAGCATTTT.